The 32 T cell receptor beta chains given below trace back to one sample, sequenced in a study of T cells after yellow fever vaccination (dated by TCRdb to between 2018 and 2021). The sample's treatment or condition label, decoded: live attenuated yellow fever vaccine strain. The library was produced with 5' RACE. The data were produced on an Illumina HiSeq 2500. TCRdb trimmed public reads at Q25 via fastp, called clones via MiXCR and kept in-frame beta chains. Each entry is one CDR3 protein sequence, shown with its most common DNA and genes. The sample table shows roughly 310,000 distinct CDR3 sequences, and roughly 9.4% are seen once. The top ten clonotypes cover 18% of the sample. The material was PBMCs, obtained on the day of the first yellow fever vaccination. The receptors here all came from a man aged 18 to 29 who received the YFV17D yellow fever vaccine.

This clonotype appeared many times. The chain recombines TRBV30 with TRBJ2-1; D not certain. Germline V gives CDR1 GTSNPN, CDR2 SVGIG (reference sequence). The length of the CDR3 is 13 residues. Between the trimmed V and J ends, which lost 0 bases and 9 bases, there was a span of 12 bases. CDR3 nucleotide sequence: TGTGCCTGGAGTGTGCAAGTCACAAGTGAGCAGTTCTTC. Amino acids: CAWSVQVTSEQFF.

To note about this clonotype: A much more abundant neighbour one base away suggests this may be a read error. This chain joins TRBV5-1 and TRBJ2-1; no definite D call. CDR3 length: 12 amino acids. V dropped 5 bases and J dropped 7 bases, with 10 bases sitting between them. Germline-derived CDR1 and CDR2 are SGHRS and YFSETQ. Written as DNA, the CDR3 is TGCGCCAGCAGTAAAGGCCATAATGAGCAGTTCTTC. Its translation: CASSKGHNEQFF. The full variable domain, rest sourced from reference TRBV5-1 and TRBJ2-1, is KAGVTQTPRYLIKTRGQQVTLSCSPISGHRSVSWYQQTPGQGLQFLFEYFSETQRNKGNFPGRFSGRQFSNSRSEMNVSTLELGDSALYLCASSKGHNEQFFGPGTRLTVL.

Ten or more counts support this clonotype. The V call is TRBV9, the J call TRBJ1-2, with D possibly matching TRBD1 (5 bases). The CDR3 runs 14 residues. CDR1 SGDLS and CDR2 YYNGEE come from the germline V gene. Trimming removed 4 bases at V and 4 bases at J, with 14 bases between. The CDR3 spells CASSFQAGGYGYTF. The CDR3 DNA reads TGTGCCAGCAGCTTCCAGGCCGGGGGCTATGGCTACACCTTC. The full variable domain, with the rest looked up from reference TRBV9 and TRBJ1-2, is DSGVTQTPKHLITATGQRVTLRCSPRSGDLSVYWYQQSLDQGLQFLIQYYNGEERAKGNILERFSAQQFPDLHSELNLSSLELGDSALYFCASSFQAGGYGYTFGSGTRLTVV.

The V call is TRBV19, the J call TRBJ2-6; 7 bases are a match to TRBD2. This CDR3 is built from 15 residues. V lost 7 bases, J lost 4 bases, and 7 bases stayed unmatched. Germline CDR1 reads LNHDA; CDR2 reads SQIVND (reference sequence). This CDR3 is CASNRGDYGANVLTF. As DNA, the CDR3 is TGTGCCAGTAACCGGGGGGACTACGGGGCCAACGTCCTGACTTTC.

This chain links TRBV7-6 with TRBJ1-3; D is unresolved. The CDR3 is made up of 14 amino acids. Germline CDR1 reads SGHVS; CDR2 reads FNYEAQ. V was trimmed by 5 bases and J by 2 bases, leaving 10 bases between them. The CDR3 DNA is TGTGCCAGCAGCCCAGCTTATACTGGAAACACCATATATTTT. As protein: CASSPAYTGNTIYF.

In this sample, this clonotype turned up a few times. The chain joins TRBV29-1 to TRBJ2-7; D remains unclear. The CDR3 sequence is 12 residues long. Trimming cost V 8 bases and J 5 bases, with 16 bases left between them. Germline V lookup: CDR1 SQVTM, CDR2 ANQGSEA. The CDR3 DNA sequence: TGCAGCACCGAGGACGGCACTCACGAGCAGTACTTC. It is translated as CSTEDGTHEQYF.

This chain connects TRBV11-2 to TRBJ1-5; the D gene is possibly TRBD1 (6 bases). V shed 4 bases and J shed 6 bases, with 22 bases lying between them. Per germline, CDR1 SGHAT and CDR2 FQNNGV. CDR3 length: 17 amino acids. CDR3 DNA: TGTGCCAGCAGCTCCATTGTAGGGAGAGGGGGGAGTCAGCCCCAGCATTTT. Its protein product is CASSSIVGRGGSQPQHF.

V usage is TRBV6-5 and J usage is TRBJ2-3, with D uncertain. Germline-derived CDR1 and CDR2 are MNHEY and SVGAGI. V was cut by 0 bases and J by 1 base, with 8 bases left in between. The CDR3 is 15 amino acids. The CDR3 nucleotides are TGTGCCAGCAGTTACTCGCCTCAAGGCACAGATACGCAGTATTTT. It specifies CASSYSPQGTDTQYF.

This clonotype has a count of ten or more. The chain combines TRBV6-1 with TRBJ1-1, with TRBD1 identical over 10 bases. With V trimmed by 6 bases and J by 4 bases, 5 bases remained unmatched. The length of the CDR3 is 14 residues. Germline-derived CDR1 and CDR2 are MNHNS and SASEGT. In nucleotides, the CDR3 is TGTGCCAGCAGAATTGGACAGGGGGGCACTGAAGCTTTCTTT. It yields the protein CASRIGQGGTEAFF.

The chain links TRBV5-1 to TRBJ1-3; maybe TRBD1 (5 bases). This CDR3 is built from 20 residues. Germline CDR1 reads SGHRS; CDR2 reads YFSETQ. V was trimmed by 0 bases and J by 0 bases, leaving 22 bases between them. This chain's CDR3 is CASSLVVSGGASNSGNTIYF. The CDR3 coding sequence is TGCGCCAGCAGCTTGGTGGTTTCCGGGGGTGCCTCAAACTCTGGAAACACCATATATTTT.

This clonotype was picked up many times. The rearrangement uses TRBV7-9 and TRBJ2-7, with 8 positions matching TRBD2. CDR1 is SEHNR and CDR2 is FQNEAQ in the germline V gene (reference sequence). With 3 bases clipped from V and 0 bases from J, the junction kept 1 base outside the gene matches. CDR3 size: 14 residues. Here the CDR3 reads CASSFGGGSYEQYV. In DNA form, the CDR3 reads TGTGCCAGCAGCTTCGGGGGGGGCTCCTACGAGCAGTACGTC.

The rearrangement links TRBV24-1 to TRBJ2-2; 7 bases line up with TRBD2. The trim removed 9 bases at V and 9 bases at J, leaving 3 bases unmatched. The CDR3 is made up of 11 amino acids. Germline CDR1 reads KGHDR; CDR2 reads SFDVKD. The CDR3 region is CATRGDRELFF. CDR3 bases: TGTGCCACCCGGGGGGACCGGGAGCTGTTTTTT.

This clonotype was picked up a small number of times. The rearrangement joins TRBV2 to TRBJ2-7; maybe TRBD2 (6 bases). The V gene's germline CDR1 is SNHLY and CDR2 FYNNEI. The CDR3 extends over 14 amino acids. V was cut by 3 bases and J by 2 bases, with 11 bases left in between. The CDR3 loop reads CASSELAVPYEQYF. Here the CDR3 DNA reads TGTGCCAGCAGTGAGTTAGCGGTCCCCTACGAGCAGTACTTC. Using reference TRBV2 and TRBJ2-7 for the parts outside the CDR3, the full variable domain is EPEVTQTPSHQVTQMGQEVILRCVPISNHLYFYWYRQILGQKVEFLVSFYNNEISEKSEIFDDQFSVERPDGSNFTLKIRSTKLEDSAMYFCASSELAVPYEQYFGPGTRLTVT.

This clonotype has at least ten counts. J is TRBJ2-2 and V is TRBV5-6, with a possible D match to TRBD1 (6 bases). Trimming cost V 4 bases and J 3 bases, with 10 bases left between them. CDR1 and CDR2 from the germline V gene are SGHDT and YYEEEE. This CDR3 comprises 14 residues. The CDR3 spells CASSTGSHTGELFF. Here the CDR3 DNA reads TGTGCCAGCAGCACAGGGTCTCACACCGGGGAGCTGTTTTTT.

The rearrangement joins TRBV19 to TRBJ2-4; D remains ambiguous. The length of the CDR3 is 14 residues. Trimming left V 1 base short and J 5 bases short, with 9 bases between. Germline V lookup: CDR1 LNHDA, CDR2 SQIVND (reference sequence). CDR3 protein: CASSIVGRQNIQYF. The CDR3 coding sequence is TGTGCCAGTAGTATAGTTGGCAGGCAAAACATTCAGTACTTC.

Only a few counts were recorded for this clonotype. This CDR3 is CASSQGGDMGFF. The CDR3 nucleotides are TGTGCCAGCAGCCAGGGGGGGGACATGGGGTTCTTC. The chain joins TRBV7-2 to TRBJ2-1; D possibly matches TRBD1 or TRBD2 (7 bases each). Per germline, CDR1 SGHTA and CDR2 FQGNSA. The CDR3 runs to 12 residues. The ends were cut back, 5 bases at V and 15 bases at J, with 17 bases in the middle.

The table lists this clonotype with a few counts. The chain links TRBV4-3 to TRBJ1-5; no clear D. This CDR3 is built from 15 residues. With 4 bases removed from V and 1 base from J, the gap between germline ends came to 11 bases. Germline V gene lookup returns CDR1 LGHNA and CDR2 YSLEER. The DNA for the CDR3 is TGCGCCAGCAGCCCATGGGCGCGAAGCAATCAGCCCCAGCATTTT. Translated, it gives CASSPWARSNQPQHF.

The genes are TRBV5-1 and TRBJ1-1; tentative D call: TRBD1 (5 bases). Germline V gene sequence: CDR1 SGHRS, CDR2 YFSETQ. CDR3 size: 14 residues. Trimming stripped 2 bases from V and 3 bases from J, with 11 bases between. Written as DNA, the CDR3 is TGCGCCAGCAGCTTACGTGGGGCGGACACTGAAGCTTTCTTT. Its protein is CASSLRGADTEAFF.

This clonotype was seen a few times. V is TRBV28 and J is TRBJ2-1; D perhaps matches TRBD2 (7 bases). CDR1 MDHEN and CDR2 SYDVKM come from the germline V gene. Trimming left V 7 bases short and J 8 bases short, with 27 bases between. The CDR3 consists of 17 residues. The CDR3 here is CASTPRGGATVHDEQFF. The CDR3 DNA follows: TGTGCCAGCACTCCCCGAGGGGGGGCCACGGTCCACGATGAGCAGTTCTTC.

This clonotype was observed a handful of times. The gene calls are TRBV4-3 and TRBJ2-5; either TRBD1 or TRBD2 may supply D (5 bases each). In germline, CDR1 is LGHNA, CDR2 YSLEER. The CDR3 contains 13 residues. V was pared by 2 bases and J by 6 bases, with 10 bases between. The CDR3 DNA reads as TGCGCCAGCAGCCAAATGAGGGGCCAGACCCAGTACTTC. It encodes CASSQMRGQTQYF.

This clonotype was observed a few times. V is TRBV20-1 and J is TRBJ2-1, with TRBD2 matching 7 bases. The CDR3 extends over 15 amino acids. J was trimmed by 5 bases and V by 4 bases; bases with no gene match: 11. Germline CDR1 is DFQATT and CDR2 is SNEGSKA (reference sequence). The CDR3 DNA sequence: TGCAGTGCTATCCTAGCCCGGGACTACAACAATGAGCAGTTCTTC. Protein sequence: CSAILARDYNNEQFF.

This clonotype appeared a few times. This chain connects TRBV4-3 to TRBJ1-1, with D tentatively TRBD1 (5 bases). Germline V lookup: CDR1 LGHNA, CDR2 YSLEER. Trimming pared 1 base from V and 11 bases from J, leaving 20 bases between. CDR3 length: 15 residues. The CDR3 is CASSQAWPLGPVAFF. DNA for the CDR3: TGCGCCAGCAGCCAAGCCTGGCCGCTGGGGCCCGTGGCTTTCTTT.

This clonotype was counted only a few times. This rearrangement joins TRBV7-2 to TRBJ2-3; TRBD2 agrees at 8 bases. The ends lost 2 bases at V and 0 bases at J; junction bases unmatched: 4. Per the germline V gene, CDR1 is SGHTA and CDR2 is FQGNSA. CDR3 size: 16 residues. CDR3 protein: CASSLRGGASTDTQYF. Written as DNA, the CDR3 is TGTGCCAGCAGCTTACGGGGGGGCGCTAGCACAGATACGCAGTATTTT.

This clonotype occurred many times. The chain is built from TRBV12-3 or TRBV12-4 and TRBJ2-3; a weak D match, TRBD1 (8 bases). Trimming left V 4 bases short and J 6 bases short, with 11 bases between. This CDR3 region has 13 residues. The CDR3 DNA follows: TGTGCCAGCAGTTCACAGGGGGGGGATACGCAGTATTTT. This encodes CASSSQGGDTQYF.

The rearrangement joins TRBV5-1 to TRBJ2-7, with 10 bases fitting TRBD2. Trimming cost V 1 base and J 7 bases; bases outside gene matches: 14. The V gene's germline CDR1 is SGHRS and CDR2 YFSETQ. The CDR3 is 17 amino acids. Here the CDR3 reads CASSLPRLAGAEEEQYF. The CDR3 nucleotides are TGCGCCAGCAGCTTGCCCCGGCTAGCGGGGGCCGAGGAGGAGCAGTACTTC.

The rearrangement uses TRBV12-3 or TRBV12-4 and TRBJ1-1; 8 positions agree with TRBD1. This CDR3 spans 16 amino acids. Trimming removed 6 bases from V and 4 bases from J; junction bases left unmatched: 13. The CDR3 region is CASRPRPGTGRTEAFF. CDR3 nucleotides: TGTGCCAGCAGACCACGACCCGGGACAGGCCGCACTGAAGCTTTCTTT.

A few counts support this clonotype. The chain recombines TRBV27 with TRBJ1-6, with unresolved D. V was cut by 3 bases and J by 11 bases, with 8 bases left in between. There are 12 residues in the CDR3. The germline V gene has CDR1 MNHEY and CDR2 SMNVEV (reference sequence). DNA for the CDR3: TGTGCCAGCAGTTTCTCCGGGGCACCCCTCCACTTT. This sequence encodes CASSFSGAPLHF.

The chain joins TRBV20-1 to TRBJ1-2; 8 bases agree with TRBD1. The CDR3 loop spans 13 amino acids. The germline gives CDR1 DFQATT, CDR2 SNEGSKA (reference sequence). V was clipped by 6 bases and J by 8 bases; unmatched bases: 11. CDR3: CSASGGQRVGYTF. As DNA, the CDR3 is TGCAGTGCCTCAGGGGGCCAGAGGGTGGGCTACACCTTC.

The chain joins TRBV11-1 to TRBJ2-2; 10 nucleotides align to TRBD2. V dropped 3 bases and J dropped 2; count of bases not matched to a gene: 9. Germline CDR1 SGHAT, CDR2 FQDESV (reference sequence). CDR3 length: 18 amino acids. CDR3 nucleotides: TGTGCCAGCAGCTTCGGTGGACTAGCGGAGCCTAACACCGGGGAGCTGTTTTTT. Translating it yields CASSFGGLAEPNTGELFF.

This rearrangement joins TRBV5-4 to TRBJ2-1; 8 nucleotides match TRBD2. This CDR3 region has 15 residues. The germline V gene encodes CDR1 SGHNT and CDR2 YYREEE (reference sequence). Trimming cost V 5 bases and J 7 bases; bases outside gene matches: 11. CDR3 coding DNA: TGTGCCAGCAGAATTACGGGGGGGTCTGTGAATGAGCAGTTCTTC. Protein: CASRITGGSVNEQFF. Drawing the rest from reference TRBV5-4 and TRBJ2-1, the complete variable domain is ETGVTQSPTHLIKTRGQQVTLRCSSQSGHNTVSWYQQALGQGPQFIFQYYREEENGRGNFPPRFSGLQFPNYSSELNVNALELDDSALYLCASRITGGSVNEQFFGPGTRLTVL.

The rearrangement links TRBV7-9 to TRBJ2-4; 9 bases are shared with TRBD2. This CDR3 comprises 14 residues. From germline, CDR1 is SEHNR and CDR2 FQNEAQ (reference sequence). Unmatched junction bases numbered 6, after V lost 4 bases and J lost 8 bases. The CDR3 loop reads CASSWTSDRDIQYF. CDR3 nucleotide sequence: TGTGCCAGCAGCTGGACTAGCGATCGGGACATTCAGTACTTC.

The table lists this clonotype with a few counts. The chain uses TRBV20-1 and TRBJ2-1, with 8 nucleotides matching TRBD2. CDR1 and CDR2 (germline): DFQATT, SNEGSKA (reference sequence). The CDR3 loop spans 15 amino acids. Losses at the gene ends were 2 bases for V and 6 bases for J; bases not matched to a gene: 9. The CDR3 DNA sequence: TGCAGTGCTAGATGGCAGCGGGGGCGAATCAATGAGCAGTTCTTC. Translation: CSARWQRGRINEQFF.